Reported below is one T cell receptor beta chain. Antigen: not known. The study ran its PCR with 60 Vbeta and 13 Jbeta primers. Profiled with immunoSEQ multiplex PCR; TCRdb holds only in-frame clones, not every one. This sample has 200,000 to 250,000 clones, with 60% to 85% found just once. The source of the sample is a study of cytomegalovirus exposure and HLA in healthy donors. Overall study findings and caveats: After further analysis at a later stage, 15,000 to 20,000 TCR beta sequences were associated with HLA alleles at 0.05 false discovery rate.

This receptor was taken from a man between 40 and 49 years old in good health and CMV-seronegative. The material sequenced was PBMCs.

For the CDR3, the DNA is TGTGCCAGCAGCTTAAATTTGAGGAGTACCGGGGAGCTGTTTTTT. Protein sequence: CASSLNLRSTGELFF. V gene TRBV7-3 combines with J gene TRBJ2-2, with unresolved D. Between the trimmed V and J ends, which lost 1 base and 5 bases, there was a span of 11 bases. Germline lookup yields CDR1 SGHTA and CDR2 FQGTGA. CDR3 length equals 15 residues.